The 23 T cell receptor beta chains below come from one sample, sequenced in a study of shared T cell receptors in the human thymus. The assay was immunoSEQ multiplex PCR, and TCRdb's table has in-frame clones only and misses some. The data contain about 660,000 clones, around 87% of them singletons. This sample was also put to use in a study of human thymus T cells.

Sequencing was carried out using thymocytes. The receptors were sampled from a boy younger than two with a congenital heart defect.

The CDR3: CSPGQDFWGDTEAFF. Here the CDR3 DNA reads TGCAGCCCGGGACAGGACTTTTGGGGAGACACTGAAGCTTTCTTT. The V call is TRBV29-1, the J call TRBJ1-1, with 8 bases matching TRBD1. CDR3 size: 15 residues. J was trimmed by 3 bases and V by 8 bases; bases with no gene match: 14. Germline V gene sequence: CDR1 SQVTM, CDR2 ANQGSEA.

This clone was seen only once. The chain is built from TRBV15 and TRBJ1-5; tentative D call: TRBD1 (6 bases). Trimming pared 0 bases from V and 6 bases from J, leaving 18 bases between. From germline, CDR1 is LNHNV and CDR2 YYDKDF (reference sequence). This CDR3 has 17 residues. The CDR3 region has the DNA TGTGCCACCAGCAGAGATAGGCGGCAGGGGCGTATTCAGCCCCAGCATTTT. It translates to CATSRDRRQGRIQPQHF. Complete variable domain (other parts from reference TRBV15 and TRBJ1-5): DAMVIQNPRYQVTQFGKPVTLSCSQTLNHNVMYWYQQKSSQAPKLLFHYYDKDFNNEADTPDNFQSRRPNTSFCFLDIRSPGLGDTAMYLCATSRDRRQGRIQPQHFGDGTRLSIL.

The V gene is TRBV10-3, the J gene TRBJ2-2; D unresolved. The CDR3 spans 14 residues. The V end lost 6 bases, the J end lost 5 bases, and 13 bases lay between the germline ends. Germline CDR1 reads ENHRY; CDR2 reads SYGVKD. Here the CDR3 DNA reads TGTGCCATCAGGACCTTCAGCGTTACCGGGGAGCTGTTTTTT. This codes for CAIRTFSVTGELFF.

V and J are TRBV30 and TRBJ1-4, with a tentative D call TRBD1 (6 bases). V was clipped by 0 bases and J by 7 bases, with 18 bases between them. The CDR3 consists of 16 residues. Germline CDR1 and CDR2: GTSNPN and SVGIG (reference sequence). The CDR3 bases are TGTGCCTGGAGTGTACAGGGAGACAAGAATAGTGAAAAACTGTTTTTT. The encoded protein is CAWSVQGDKNSEKLFF.

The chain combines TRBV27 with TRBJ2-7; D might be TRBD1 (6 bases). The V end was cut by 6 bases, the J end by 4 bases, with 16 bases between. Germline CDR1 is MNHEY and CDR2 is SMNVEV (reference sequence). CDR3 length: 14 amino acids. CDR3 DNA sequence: TGTGCCAGCAGCCCGAGTAAGCAGGGGTACGAGCAGTACTTC. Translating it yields CASSPSKQGYEQYF.

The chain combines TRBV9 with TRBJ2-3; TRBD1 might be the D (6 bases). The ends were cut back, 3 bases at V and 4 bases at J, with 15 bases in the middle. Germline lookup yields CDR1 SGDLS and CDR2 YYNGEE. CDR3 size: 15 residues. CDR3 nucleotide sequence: TGTGCCAGCAGCGATTGGGGGCTACAGGCAGATACGCAGTATTTT. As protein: CASSDWGLQADTQYF.

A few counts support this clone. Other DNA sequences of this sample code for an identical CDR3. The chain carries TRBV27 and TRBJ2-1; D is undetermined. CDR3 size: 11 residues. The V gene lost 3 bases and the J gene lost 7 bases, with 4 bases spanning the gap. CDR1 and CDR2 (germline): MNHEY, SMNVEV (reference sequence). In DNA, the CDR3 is TGTGCCAGCAGTTTGCGGAATGAGCAGTTCTTC. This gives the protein CASSLRNEQFF.

This CDR3 is CASRFRDRGLRDTIYF. As DNA, the CDR3 is TGTGCCAGCAGATTCCGGGACAGGGGGCTCCGAGACACCATATATTTT. The V gene is TRBV28, the J gene TRBJ1-3, with TRBD1 matching over 12 bases. V was pared by 6 bases and J by 8 bases, with 11 bases of the junction left unmatched. This CDR3 region has 16 residues. The germline CDR1 and CDR2 sequences are MDHEN and SYDVKM.

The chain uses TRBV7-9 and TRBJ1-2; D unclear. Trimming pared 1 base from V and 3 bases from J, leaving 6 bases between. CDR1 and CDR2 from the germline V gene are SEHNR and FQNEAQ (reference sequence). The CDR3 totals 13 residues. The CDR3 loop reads CASSLGPDYGYTF. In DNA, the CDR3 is TGTGCCAGCAGCTTAGGGCCAGACTATGGCTACACCTTC. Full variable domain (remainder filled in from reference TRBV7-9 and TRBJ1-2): DTGVSQNPRHKITKRGQNVTFRCDPISEHNRLYWYRQTLGQGPEFLTYFQNEAQLEKSRLLSDRFSAERPKGSFSTLEIQRTEQGDSAMYLCASSLGPDYGYTFGSGTRLTVV.

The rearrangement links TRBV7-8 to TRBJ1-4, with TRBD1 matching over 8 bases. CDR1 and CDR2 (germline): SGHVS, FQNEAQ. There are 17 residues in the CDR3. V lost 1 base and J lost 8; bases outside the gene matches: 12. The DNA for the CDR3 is TGTGCCAGCAGCTTAGGATGGACAGGGAGAGGAGGGGAAAAACTGTTTTTT. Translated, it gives CASSLGWTGRGGEKLFF.

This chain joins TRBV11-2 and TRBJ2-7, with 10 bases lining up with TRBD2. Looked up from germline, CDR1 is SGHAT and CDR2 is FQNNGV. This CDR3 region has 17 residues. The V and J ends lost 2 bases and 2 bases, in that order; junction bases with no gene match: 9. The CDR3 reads CASSLPASGSSPYEQYF. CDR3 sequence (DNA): TGTGCCAGCAGCTTACCGGCTAGCGGGAGTTCTCCCTACGAGCAGTACTTC.

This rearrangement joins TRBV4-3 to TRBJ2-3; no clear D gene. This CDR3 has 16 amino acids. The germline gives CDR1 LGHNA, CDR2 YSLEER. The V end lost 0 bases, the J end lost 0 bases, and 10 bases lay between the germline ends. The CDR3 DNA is TGCGCCAGCAGCCAAGATGGCCCGTCAAGCACAGATACGCAGTATTTT. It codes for CASSQDGPSSTDTQYF.

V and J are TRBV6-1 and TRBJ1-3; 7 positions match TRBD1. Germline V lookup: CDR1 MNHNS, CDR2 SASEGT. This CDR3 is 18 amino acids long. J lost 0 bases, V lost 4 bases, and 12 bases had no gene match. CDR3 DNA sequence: TGTGCCAGCAGTGGACGACAGGGTTTAAGGGACTCTGGAAACACCATATATTTT. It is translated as CASSGRQGLRDSGNTIYF.

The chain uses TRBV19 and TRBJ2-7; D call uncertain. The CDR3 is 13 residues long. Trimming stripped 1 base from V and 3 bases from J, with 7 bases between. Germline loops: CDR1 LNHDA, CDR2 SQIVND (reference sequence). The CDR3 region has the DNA TGTGCCAGTAGTATAGGGAGCAGCTACGAGCAGTACTTC. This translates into CASSIGSSYEQYF.

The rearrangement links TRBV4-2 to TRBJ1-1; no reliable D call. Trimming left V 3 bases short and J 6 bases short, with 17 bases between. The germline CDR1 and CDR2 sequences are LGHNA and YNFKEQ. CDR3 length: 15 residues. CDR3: CASSQTVEGLSEAFF. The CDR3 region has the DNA TGTGCCAGCAGCCAGACGGTAGAGGGTTTATCTGAAGCTTTCTTT.

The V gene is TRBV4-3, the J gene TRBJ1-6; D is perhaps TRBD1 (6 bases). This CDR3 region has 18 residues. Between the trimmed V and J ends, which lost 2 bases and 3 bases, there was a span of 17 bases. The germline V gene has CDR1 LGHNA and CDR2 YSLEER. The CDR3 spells CASSQRITGTLYNSPLHF. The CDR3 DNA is TGCGCCAGCAGCCAAAGGATAACAGGGACCCTCTATAATTCACCCCTCCACTTT.

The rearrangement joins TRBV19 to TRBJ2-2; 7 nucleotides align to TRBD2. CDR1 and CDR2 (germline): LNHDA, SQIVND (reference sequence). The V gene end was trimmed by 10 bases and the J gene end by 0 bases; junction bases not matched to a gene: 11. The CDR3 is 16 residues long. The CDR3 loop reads CATLRRGNTNTGELFF. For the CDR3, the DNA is TGTGCCACCCTCCGGCGGGGGAATACGAACACCGGGGAGCTGTTTTTT.

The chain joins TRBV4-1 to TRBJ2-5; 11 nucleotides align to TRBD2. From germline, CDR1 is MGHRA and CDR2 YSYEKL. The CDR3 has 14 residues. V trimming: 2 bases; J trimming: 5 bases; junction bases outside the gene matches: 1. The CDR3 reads CASSQLAGGETQYF. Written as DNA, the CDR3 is TGCGCCAGCAGCCAACTAGCGGGAGGCGAGACCCAGTACTTC.

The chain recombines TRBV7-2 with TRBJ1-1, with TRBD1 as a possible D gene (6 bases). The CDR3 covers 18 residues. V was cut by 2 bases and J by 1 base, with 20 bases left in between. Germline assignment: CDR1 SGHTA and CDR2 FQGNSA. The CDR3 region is CASSLRVHREHTNTEAFF. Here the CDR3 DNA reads TGTGCCAGCAGCTTAAGGGTTCACAGGGAGCATACGAACACTGAAGCTTTCTTT.

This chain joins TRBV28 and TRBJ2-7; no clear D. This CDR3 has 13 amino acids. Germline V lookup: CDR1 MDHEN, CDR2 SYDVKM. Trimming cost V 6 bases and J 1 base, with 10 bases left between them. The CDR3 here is CASSSPVSYEQYF. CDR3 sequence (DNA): TGTGCCAGCAGCTCCCCCGTATCCTACGAGCAGTACTTC.

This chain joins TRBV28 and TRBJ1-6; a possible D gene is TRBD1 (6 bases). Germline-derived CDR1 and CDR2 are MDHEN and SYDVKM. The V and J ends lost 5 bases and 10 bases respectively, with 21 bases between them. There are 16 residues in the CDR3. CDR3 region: CASSPTTGPGYSPLHF. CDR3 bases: TGTGCCAGCAGTCCCACAACAGGGCCGGGCTACTCACCCCTCCACTTT.

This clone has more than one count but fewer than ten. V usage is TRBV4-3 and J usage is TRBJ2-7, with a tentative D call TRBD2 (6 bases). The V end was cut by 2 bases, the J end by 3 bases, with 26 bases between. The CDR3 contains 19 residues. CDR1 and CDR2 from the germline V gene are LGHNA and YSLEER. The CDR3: CASSQSDITGGEEDYEQYF. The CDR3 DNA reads TGCGCCAGCAGCCAATCCGATATCACCGGGGGAGAAGAGGACTACGAGCAGTACTTC.

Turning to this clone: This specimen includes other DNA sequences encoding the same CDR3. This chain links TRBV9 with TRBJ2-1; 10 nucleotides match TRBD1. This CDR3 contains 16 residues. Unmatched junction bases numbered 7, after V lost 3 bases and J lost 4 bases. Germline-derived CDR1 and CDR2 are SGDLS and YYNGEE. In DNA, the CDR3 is TGTGCCAGCAGCGCCCCGGGACAGGGGACGTACAATGAGCAGTTCTTC. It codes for CASSAPGQGTYNEQFF. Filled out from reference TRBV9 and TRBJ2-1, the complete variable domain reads DSGVTQTPKHLITATGQRVTLRCSPRSGDLSVYWYQQSLDQGLQFLIQYYNGEERAKGNILERFSAQQFPDLHSELNLSSLELGDSALYFCASSAPGQGTYNEQFFGPGTRLTVL.